Reported below is one T cell receptor beta chain. Measured with immunoSEQ multiplex PCR; TCRdb has only the in-frame clones, and not every one. This table holds around 42,000 clones, over 80% found once. This entry is derived from a study of control samples from healthy donors and cancer patients. The V end was cut by 0 bases, the J end by 7 bases, with 3 bases between. Germline CDR1 reads LNHDA; CDR2 reads SQIVND (reference sequence). The CDR3 spans 11 residues. The material sequenced was blood. This clonotype was obtained from a man in his sixties in good health. The chain combines TRBV19 with TRBJ1-2; D not certain. The CDR3 region has the DNA TGTGCCAGTAGTATAGAGGGTGGCTACACCTTC. Its protein product is CASSIEGGYTF.